This TCR beta chain is drawn from a study of early stage breast cancer tumors. At the level of the study: Average read coverage per sample was roughly 10-fold.

Losses at the gene ends were 1 base for V and 10 bases for J; bases not matched to a gene: 8. CDR3 length: 16 amino acids. The germline V gene has CDR1 MNHEY and CDR2 SMNVEV (reference sequence). Each sample had two DNA replicates, around 0.45 ug blood or around 1.5 ug tissue. Using immunoSEQ multiplex PCR, the repertoire was profiled, and TCRdb retains in-frame clones only, with some absent. The sample holds around 71,000 clones; roughly three quarters are singletons and the top ten take under 3.5%. This clonotype originated in a person aged 55-75 years with breast cancer. The specimen sequenced was blood. This rearrangement joins TRBV27 to TRBJ2-1; 12 positions agree with TRBD2. The CDR3 DNA reads TGTGCCAGCAGTTTATGGGCTAGCGGGGGGGTAAGGGAGCAGTTCTTC. Protein sequence: CASSLWASGGVREQFF.